Below are 29 T cell receptor beta chains sequenced from a single sample in a study of identical twins. TCRdb reanalysed the 5' RACE reads using MiXCR and keeps one entry per CDR3 protein. This sample has more than 1.5 million distinct CDR3 sequences, with under 35% found just once. The sequenced material came from cord blood. The receptors originated from a newborn girl in good health.

This clonotype was recorded at least ten times. The rearrangement links TRBV10-3 to TRBJ2-3; possible D gene TRBD2, 6 bases. Trimming shortened V by 7 bases and J by 3 bases, and 11 bases separated the two germline ends. The CDR3 runs to 13 residues. CDR1 and CDR2 (germline): ENHRY, SYGVKD. CDR3 region: CAINRGWTDTQYF. As DNA, the CDR3 is TGTGCCATCAACCGGGGGTGGACAGATACGCAGTATTTT.

The rearrangement links TRBV20-1 to TRBJ2-1, with 9 bases matching TRBD2. Germline V gives CDR1 DFQATT, CDR2 SNEGSKA (reference sequence). The CDR3 sequence is 13 residues long. Losses at the gene ends were 5 bases for V and 9 bases for J; bases not matched to a gene: 8. The CDR3 is CSASPASGIEQFF. Written as DNA, the CDR3 is TGCAGTGCTTCCCCCGCTAGCGGGATTGAGCAGTTCTTC.

This clonotype was recorded a few times. The chain couples TRBV27 to TRBJ2-4; D is possibly TRBD1 (5 bases). V was pared by 5 bases and J by 9 bases, with 23 bases between. The CDR3 extends over 16 amino acids. CDR1 and CDR2 (germline): MNHEY, SMNVEV (reference sequence). The CDR3 loop reads CASSKGYSDQEAIQYF. The CDR3 DNA reads as TGTGCCAGCAGTAAGGGGTACTCGGACCAAGAGGCCATTCAGTACTTC.

This clonotype was observed a handful of times. The V and J genes are TRBV6-1 and TRBJ1-2; no definite D call. From germline, CDR1 is MNHNS and CDR2 SASEGT. The CDR3 runs to 11 residues. The germline V and J ends were trimmed by 8 bases and 3 bases, with 7 bases remaining between them. The CDR3 nucleotides read TGTGCCAGCGATGCGGACTATGGCTACACCTTC. Its translation: CASDADYGYTF.

This CDR3 is CSARPPVSGQETQYF. The CDR3 DNA reads as TGCAGTGCTAGACCCCCTGTCTCGGGCCAAGAGACCCAGTACTTC. The rearrangement links TRBV20-1 to TRBJ2-5, with D uncertain. CDR1 is DFQATT, CDR2 SNEGSKA, per germline (reference sequence). CDR3 size: 15 residues. V was shortened by 2 bases and J by 1 base, with 14 bases between the two germline ends.

A few counts support this clonotype. The chain combines TRBV9 with TRBJ2-1, with D maybe TRBD2 (5 bases). CDR1 and CDR2 from the germline V gene are SGDLS and YYNGEE. The CDR3 extends over 15 amino acids. V shed 0 bases and J shed 4 bases, with 11 bases lying between them. This CDR3 reads CASSVDVALYNEQFF. The CDR3 nucleotides read TGTGCCAGCAGCGTAGATGTAGCGCTTTACAATGAGCAGTTCTTC.

This clonotype was counted only a few times. Here the CDR3 DNA reads TGCGCCAGCAGCTTGGCGCAGGCTCTCTCCTACGAGCAGTACTTC. This translates into CASSLAQALSYEQYF. The gene calls are TRBV5-1 and TRBJ2-7; D ambiguous. Trimming removed 0 bases at V and 0 bases at J, with 10 bases between. Germline V gene lookup returns CDR1 SGHRS and CDR2 YFSETQ. This CDR3 region has 15 residues.

The chain recombines TRBV12-3 or TRBV12-4 with TRBJ2-7; 8 bases line up with TRBD2. The CDR3 sequence is 15 residues long. The V segment lost 3 bases and the J segment 7 bases; nucleotides outside the gene matches: 11. CDR3 residues: CASSFRQAGVGEQYF. CDR3 nucleotides: TGTGCCAGCAGTTTTCGTCAAGCGGGAGTAGGTGAGCAGTACTTC.

This clonotype appeared many times. The chain combines TRBV12-3 or TRBV12-4 with TRBJ2-3; TRBD1 agrees at 9 bases. This CDR3 has 15 amino acids. The V segment lost 6 bases and the J segment 0 bases; nucleotides outside the gene matches: 4. The CDR3 sequence is CASRRDRVSTDTQYF. The DNA for the CDR3 is TGTGCCAGCAGACGGGACAGGGTGAGCACAGATACGCAGTATTTT.

This chain uses TRBV11-2 with TRBJ2-7; D is uncertain. Germline CDR1 and CDR2: SGHAT and FQNNGV. Trimming took off 5 bases at V and 7 bases at J, with 18 bases between the two ends. There are 14 residues in the CDR3. CDR3 sequence: CASSLEAVYNEQYF. The CDR3, as DNA: TGTGCCAGCAGCCTCGAGGCCGTCTACAATGAGCAGTACTTC.

There are a few counts of this clonotype. The chain uses TRBV10-3 and TRBJ2-5, with 13 bases matching TRBD2. The V gene end was trimmed by 2 bases and the J gene end by 4 bases; junction bases not matched to a gene: 7. The CDR3 runs to 17 residues. Per germline, CDR1 ENHRY and CDR2 SYGVKD. CDR3 loop: CAISESALAGGRETQYF. The CDR3 DNA reads as TGTGCCATCAGTGAGAGCGCACTAGCGGGAGGGAGAGAGACCCAGTACTTC.

In its sample, this clonotype was seen many times. One junction end disagrees with the germline gene, perhaps due to a read error. The chain links TRBV5-1 to TRBJ2-7; D is uncertain. CDR3 length equals 13 residues. The germline V gene encodes CDR1 SGHRS and CDR2 YFSETQ. The CDR3: CASSPRYSYEQYF. CDR3 DNA: TGTGCCAGCTCACCGCGATACTCCTACGAGCAGTACTTC.

The V call is TRBV20-1, the J call TRBJ2-1, with D tentatively TRBD1 or TRBD2 (6 bases each). V was cut by 5 bases and J by 7 bases, with 18 bases left in between. This CDR3 is built from 14 residues. Germline V gives CDR1 DFQATT, CDR2 SNEGSKA (reference sequence). Here the CDR3 reads CSAVDSGPKNEQFF. The DNA of the CDR3 is TGCAGTGCTGTGGACAGCGGGCCCAAAAATGAGCAGTTCTTC.

J is TRBJ1-3 and V is TRBV2; D might be TRBD1 (6 bases). CDR1 and CDR2 from the germline V gene are SNHLY and FYNNEI. The CDR3 loop spans 15 amino acids. V gave up 2 bases and J gave up 0 bases, with 8 bases separating them. The CDR3 is CASSEKGHSGNTIYF. The DNA of the CDR3 is TGTGCCAGCAGTGAAAAGGGACACTCTGGAAACACCATATATTTT. Full variable domain (remainder filled in from reference TRBV2 and TRBJ1-3): EPEVTQTPSHQVTQMGQEVILRCVPISNHLYFYWYRQILGQKVEFLVSFYNNEISEKSEIFDDQFSVERPDGSNFTLKIRSTKLEDSAMYFCASSEKGHSGNTIYFGEGSWLTVV.

The chain links TRBV5-6 to TRBJ2-1, with D perhaps given as TRBD1 or TRBD2 (5 bases each). Germline CDR1 and CDR2: SGHDT and YYEEEE. The CDR3 covers 12 residues. V gave up 4 bases and J gave up 6 bases, with 8 bases separating them. The CDR3 spells CASSRDVNEQFF. In DNA, the CDR3 is TGTGCCAGCAGCCGGGACGTCAATGAGCAGTTCTTC.

This clonotype was seen a single time. The chain is built from TRBV6-2 or TRBV6-3 and TRBJ2-4, with TRBD2 identical over 8 bases. This CDR3 has 14 amino acids. Germline V CDR1 and CDR2: MNHEY, SVGEGT. V gave up 7 bases and J gave up 3 bases; unmatched junction bases: 5. This chain's CDR3 is CASIPGLGKNIQYF. The CDR3 nucleotides are TGTGCCAGCATTCCGGGACTAGGCAAAAACATTCAGTACTTC.

This sequence joins TRBV4-1 and TRBJ2-5, with 12 bases aligning to TRBD1. The J call could be wrong; TRBJ2-7 is a better fit for the DNA end. CDR3 length equals 15 residues. The germline gives CDR1 MGHRA, CDR2 YSYEKL. In DNA form, the CDR3 reads TGCGCCAGCAGCCAATACCTGGGACAGGGGGCCGAGCAGTACTTC. Its protein is CASSQYLGQGAEQYF.

This clonotype was seen a handful of times. The rearrangement joins TRBV6-5 to TRBJ2-7; D assignment may be TRBD1 or TRBD2 (5 bases each). CDR1 is MNHEY, CDR2 SVGAGI, per germline. The CDR3 length is 16 residues. V was cut by 0 bases and J by 6 bases, with 18 bases left in between. The CDR3 sequence is CASSYSRRGGVLEQYF. The CDR3 DNA follows: TGTGCCAGCAGTTACTCGAGACGGGGCGGTGTACTCGAGCAGTACTTC.

The chain couples TRBV6-1 to TRBJ2-4; unclear D gene. CDR3 length: 13 amino acids. Germline assignment: CDR1 MNHNS and CDR2 SASEGT. Trimming took off 4 bases at V and 8 bases at J, with 12 bases between the two ends. For the CDR3, the DNA is TGTGCCAGCAGTGCAGACCCGCGAGACATTCAGTACTTC. Translation gives CASSADPRDIQYF.

This clonotype showed up just a few times. The rearrangement joins TRBV29-1 to TRBJ2-5, with D perhaps matching TRBD1 or TRBD2 (5 bases each). V lost 5 bases and J 2 bases, leaving 15 bases between the germline ends. Per the germline V gene, CDR1 is SQVTM and CDR2 is ANQGSEA. CDR3 size: 14 residues. CDR3 DNA: TGCAGCGTTAAACTGGGGACCGAGCAAGAGACCCAGTACTTC. Its protein is CSVKLGTEQETQYF.

The chain couples TRBV20-1 to TRBJ2-3, with a possible D match to TRBD2 (6 bases). Germline V gene data show CDR1 as DFQATT and CDR2 as SNEGSKA (reference sequence). V lost 3 bases and J lost 1, with 11 bases in between. There are 14 residues in the CDR3. The DNA of the CDR3 is TGCAGTGCTAGGGACTACCCTGGCACAGATACGCAGTATTTT. Protein product: CSARDYPGTDTQYF.

The sample holds many counts of this clonotype. V usage is TRBV29-1 and J usage is TRBJ1-4; D ambiguous. With 7 bases removed from V and 8 bases from J, the gap between germline ends came to 26 bases. Germline V lookup: CDR1 SQVTM, CDR2 ANQGSEA. The length of the CDR3 is 16 residues. As DNA, the CDR3 is TGCAGCGCCCTGATTTTGGGTGGCCTCCGAGGCGAAAAACTGTTTTTT. It encodes CSALILGGLRGEKLFF.

V gene TRBV4-1 combines with J gene TRBJ1-4, with D unclear. The CDR3 has 16 residues. Germline V gene sequence: CDR1 MGHRA, CDR2 YSYEKL. Trimming removed 1 base at V and 0 bases at J, with 9 bases between. CDR3 in DNA: TGCGCCAGCAGCCAAGTTGGGGTCACAACTAATGAAAAACTGTTTTTT. As protein: CASSQVGVTTNEKLFF.

The DNA for the CDR3 is TGTGCCACCTCACAGATACCGGGACAATCAACCGTTGAAGCTTTCTTT. The encoded protein is CATSQIPGQSTVEAFF. The chain links TRBV7-6 to TRBJ1-1; the D gene is possibly TRBD1 (6 bases). The CDR3 loop spans 16 amino acids. Germline lookup yields CDR1 SGHVS and CDR2 FNYEAQ. Trimming left V 10 bases short and J 7 bases short, with 28 bases between. Based on the CDR3 plus reference TRBV7-6 and TRBJ1-1, the full variable domain is GAGVSQSPRYKVTKRGQDVALRCDPISGHVSLYWYRQALGQGPEFLTYFNYEAQQDKSGLPNDRFSAERPEGSISTLTIQRTEQRDSAMYRCATSQIPGQSTVEAFFGQGTRLTVV.

This clonotype appeared a few times. V and J are TRBV20-1 and TRBJ2-3; 9 bases match TRBD2. The V gene end was trimmed by 0 bases and the J gene end by 5 bases; junction bases not matched to a gene: 9. CDR1 is DFQATT, CDR2 SNEGSKA, per germline (reference sequence). This CDR3 comprises 16 residues. This CDR3 reads CSARDPISGSVDTQYF. CDR3 DNA sequence: TGCAGTGCTAGAGATCCTATTAGCGGGAGTGTAGATACGCAGTATTTT.

J is TRBJ1-4 and V is TRBV20-1, with D unclear. Per germline, CDR1 DFQATT and CDR2 SNEGSKA (reference sequence). V was shortened by 6 bases and J by 4 bases, with 12 bases between the two germline ends. CDR3 size: 13 residues. DNA of the CDR3: TGCAGTGCCTCGTGGAGACTTAATGAAAAACTGTTTTTT. Amino acid sequence: CSASWRLNEKLFF.

This chain connects TRBV6-6 to TRBJ2-3; maybe TRBD1 (7 bases). V was trimmed by 3 bases and J by 7 bases, leaving 11 bases between them. CDR1 MNHNY and CDR2 SVGAGI come from the germline V gene (reference sequence). The CDR3 is 13 amino acids. The CDR3 reads CASSYQGGHTQYF. CDR3 nucleotide sequence: TGTGCCAGCAGTTATCAGGGGGGCCATACGCAGTATTTT.

This clonotype was recorded a few times. CDR3 in DNA: TGTGCCAGCAGTAGAACAGGGGGGACCCAGTACTTC. Amino acid sequence: CASSRTGGTQYF. V and J are TRBV28 and TRBJ2-5; 8 nucleotides match TRBD1. From germline, CDR1 is MDHEN and CDR2 SYDVKM. Unmatched junction bases numbered 3, after V lost 5 bases and J lost 7 bases. This CDR3 contains 12 residues.

This chain links TRBV15 with TRBJ2-3; 12 nucleotides agree with TRBD2. The CDR3 covers 15 residues. Germline V CDR1 and CDR2: LNHNV, YYDKDF (reference sequence). After removal of 1 base from V and 6 bases from J, the junction contained 2 bases not matched to a gene. In nucleotides, the CDR3 is TGTGCCACCAGCAGAGCGACTAGCGGGAGTGATACGCAGTATTTT. Translating it yields CATSRATSGSDTQYF.